The 27 T cell receptor beta chains below were found in one sample sequenced in a study of T cell responses to AZD1222 COVID-19 vaccine. Assay: immunoSEQ multiplex PCR; the TCRdb copy retains only in-frame clones and omits some. The data show 95,000 to 110,000 clones, with around nine tenths seen just once and about 3.1% held by the top ten. The sample was peripheral blood, taken 28 days after the second dose of the MenACWY control vaccine. Source of these receptors: an adult who received the MenACWY meningococcal vaccine as a control.

The chain employs TRBV5-1 and TRBJ1-1; unclear D gene. Trimming shortened V by 0 bases and J by 4 bases, and 10 bases separated the two germline ends. The CDR3 consists of 14 residues. Germline values: CDR1 SGHRS, CDR2 YFSETQ. Here the CDR3 DNA reads TGCGCCAGCAGCTTGGCGGTCGGACTCACTGAAGCTTTCTTT. Translation: CASSLAVGLTEAFF.

This clone was picked up a small number of times. The CDR3 is CASSTFGGQLNTEAFF. The CDR3 DNA follows: TGTGCCAGCTCCACCTTCGGCGGACAGTTGAACACTGAAGCTTTCTTT. The chain has TRBV18 and TRBJ1-1, with a possible D match to TRBD1 (6 bases). The CDR3 consists of 16 residues. V lost 6 bases and J lost 0, with 17 bases in between. Germline loops: CDR1 KGHSH, CDR2 LQKENI.

The chain employs TRBV30 and TRBJ2-7, with D maybe TRBD2 (6 bases). This CDR3 has 13 residues. Trimming took 4 bases from V and 2 from J, leaving 12 bases between them. CDR1 and CDR2 (germline): GTSNPN, SVGIG (reference sequence). CDR3 DNA: TGTGCCTGGAACCGGGAGAGCACCTACGAGCAGTACTTC. Encoded protein: CAWNRESTYEQYF.

In its sample, this clone was seen once. The rearrangement joins TRBV6-2 or TRBV6-3 to TRBJ1-5; TRBD1 agrees at 10 bases. CDR3 length: 17 residues. Germline values: CDR1 MNHEY, CDR2 SVGEGT. The V segment lost 2 bases and the J segment 5 bases; nucleotides outside the gene matches: 9. CDR3 DNA: TGTGCCAGCAGTTACCGGACGGGACAGGGGAGAGATCAGCCCCAGCATTTT. Its protein is CASSYRTGQGRDQPQHF.

This chain uses TRBV3-1 (or the pseudogene TRBV3-2) with TRBJ1-6, with 8 nucleotides matching TRBD1. Trimming cost V 4 bases and J 6 bases; bases outside gene matches: 5. This CDR3 region has 15 residues. The V gene's germline CDR1 is LGHDT and CDR2 YNNKEL (reference sequence). Written as DNA, the CDR3 is TGTGCCAGCAGCCTCCGGACAGGGCCTAATTCACCCCTCCACTTT. It specifies CASSLRTGPNSPLHF.

As DNA, the CDR3 is TGTGCCAGCTCCTATGGGACCGGGGGCAATGGCTACACCTTC. Residues: CASSYGTGGNGYTF. The rearrangement links TRBV18 to TRBJ1-2; a weak D match, TRBD1 (6 bases). V was pared by 6 bases and J by 6 bases, with 17 bases between. Germline V gene data show CDR1 as KGHSH and CDR2 as LQKENI. The CDR3 length is 14 residues.

The rearrangement uses TRBV28 and TRBJ2-1, with D tentatively TRBD2 (5 bases). This CDR3 comprises 16 residues. Looked up from germline, CDR1 is MDHEN and CDR2 is SYDVKM. The V end was cut by 10 bases, the J end by 0 bases, with 19 bases between. Here the CDR3 DNA reads TGTGCCACCCTGGTAGGCGGGCTAGGCTCCTACAATGAGCAGTTCTTC. Its protein product is CATLVGGLGSYNEQFF. The entire variable domain, with the rest obtained from reference TRBV28 and TRBJ2-1, is as follows: DVKVTQSSRYLVKRTGEKVFLECVQDMDHENMFWYRQDPGLGLRLIYFSYDVKMKEKGDIPEGYSVSREKKERFSLILESASTNQTSMYLCATLVGGLGSYNEQFFGPGTRLTVL.

A note on this clone: The junction does not match germline at one end; this may be a read error. The CDR3 here is CASSLAWGGQETQYF. The CDR3 DNA is TGTGCTAGCAGCTTAGCGTGGGGGGGGCAAGAGACCCAGTACTTC. This chain uses TRBV7-7 with TRBJ2-5; 7 nucleotides align to TRBD2. CDR1 and CDR2 (germline): SSHAT, FNYEAQ (reference sequence). CDR3 length: 15 residues.

The chain carries TRBV7-8 and TRBJ1-1; no reliable D call. V lost 6 bases to trimming and J lost 3 bases, with 11 bases between them. This CDR3 spans 13 amino acids. Germline V gives CDR1 SGHVS, CDR2 FQNEAQ. Written as DNA, the CDR3 is TGTGCCAGCAGAGGACGGTGGGACACTGAAGCTTTCTTT. Translating it yields CASRGRWDTEAFF.

This sequence joins TRBV5-1 and TRBJ2-1; 9 nucleotides line up with TRBD2. The CDR3 runs 17 residues. With V trimmed by 3 bases and J by 4 bases, 11 bases remained unmatched. The germline V gene has CDR1 SGHRS and CDR2 YFSETQ. Written as DNA, the CDR3 is TGCGCCAGCAGCTGGGGGCTAGCGGGATTAATGTACAATGAGCAGTTCTTC. Translating it yields CASSWGLAGLMYNEQFF.

The chain has TRBV28 and TRBJ1-1; D gene uncertain. The CDR3 has 13 amino acids. V lost 6 bases and J 11 bases, leaving 19 bases between the germline ends. The germline gives CDR1 MDHEN, CDR2 SYDVKM. DNA for the CDR3: TGTGCCAGCAGGGAATATAGAACAGTCCCCGCTTTCTTT. Protein sequence: CASREYRTVPAFF.

V and J are TRBV4-3 and TRBJ2-7; either TRBD1 or TRBD2 may supply D (5 bases each). The V end lost 2 bases, the J end lost 2 bases, and 13 bases lay between the germline ends. CDR1 and CDR2 from the germline V gene are LGHNA and YSLEER. The CDR3 runs 15 residues. CDR3: CASSQTSGRAYEQYF. The CDR3, as DNA: TGCGCCAGCAGCCAAACCTCGGGACGGGCCTACGAGCAGTACTTC.

Only one count was recorded for this clone. This chain joins TRBV19 and TRBJ1-2; 10 nucleotides align to TRBD1. V shed 6 bases, J shed 0 bases, and the junction held 4 bases outside the gene matches. Germline loops: CDR1 LNHDA, CDR2 SQIVND (reference sequence). CDR3 length equals 15 residues. CDR3 DNA sequence: TGTGCCAGTAGGGGGACAGGGGTGGCTAACTATGGCTACACCTTC. Protein sequence: CASRGTGVANYGYTF.

This chain joins TRBV7-2 and TRBJ1-2, with D maybe TRBD1 (5 bases). The CDR3 has 12 amino acids. Germline-derived CDR1 and CDR2 are SGHTA and FQGNSA. The V and J ends lost 1 base and 7 bases respectively, with 7 bases between them. The CDR3: CASSLGTSGYTF. DNA of the CDR3: TGTGCCAGCAGCTTAGGGACAAGTGGCTACACCTTC.

V usage is TRBV5-4 and J usage is TRBJ1-2; 8 bases fit TRBD1. With V trimmed by 5 bases and J by 9 bases, 12 bases remained unmatched. Germline V gives CDR1 SGHNT, CDR2 YYREEE (reference sequence). The CDR3 totals 14 residues. The CDR3 nucleotides are TGTGCCAGCAGGATGAGTGTGACAGGGGACCGCTACACCTTC. Translating gives CASRMSVTGDRYTF.

This chain joins TRBV2 and TRBJ2-1, with 7 bases aligning to TRBD2. The germline V gene has CDR1 SNHLY and CDR2 FYNNEI. This CDR3 comprises 15 residues. The V and J ends lost 5 bases and 1 base, in that order; junction bases with no gene match: 5. CDR3 region: CASSPGRASYNEQFF. In DNA form, the CDR3 reads TGTGCCAGCAGTCCAGGGAGGGCTTCCTACAATGAGCAGTTCTTC.

CDR3 residues: CASSLDPGNNEQFF. In DNA, the CDR3 is TGTGCCAGCAGCTTAGACCCAGGAAACAATGAGCAGTTCTTC. This chain links TRBV11-2 with TRBJ2-1; D gene ambiguous. CDR3 length: 14 amino acids. Germline values: CDR1 SGHAT, CDR2 FQNNGV. Trimming left V 0 bases short and J 5 bases short, with 8 bases between.

This chain joins TRBV24-1 and TRBJ1-2; D is unclear. Per germline, CDR1 KGHDR and CDR2 SFDVKD. The CDR3 is 20 residues long. V dropped 2 bases and J dropped 4 bases, with 28 bases sitting between them. The CDR3: CATSDSYGGSSGLAGYGYTF. The CDR3 nucleotides read TGTGCCACCAGTGATTCCTACGGTGGCTCCAGCGGATTGGCCGGCTATGGCTACACCTTC.

The J gene is TRBJ1-5, the V gene TRBV5-5, with D perhaps matching TRBD1 (5 bases). Looked up from germline, CDR1 is SGHKS and CDR2 is YYEKEE (reference sequence). The CDR3 is made up of 14 amino acids. V lost 4 bases and J lost 6, with 14 bases in between. In nucleotides, the CDR3 is TGTGCCAGCAGCCCCGGTGGGGGTGGTCAGCCCCAGCATTTT. It encodes CASSPGGGGQPQHF.

This clone was found once. The genes are TRBV28 and TRBJ2-3; 13 nucleotides align to TRBD2. This CDR3 has 16 amino acids. Germline assignment: CDR1 MDHEN and CDR2 SYDVKM. Trimming at V came to 5 bases and at J to 5 bases, leaving 7 bases not matched to a gene. This chain's CDR3 is CASSPGLAGAIDTQYF. The CDR3 nucleotides are TGTGCCAGCAGTCCCGGACTAGCGGGGGCAATAGATACGCAGTATTTT.

CDR3 DNA sequence: TGTGCCAGCAGCTTCCACAGCTACGAGCAGTACTTC. It specifies CASSFHSYEQYF. The chain couples TRBV5-4 to TRBJ2-7; no clear D gene. Germline CDR1 and CDR2: SGHNT and YYREEE (reference sequence). CDR3 size: 12 residues. With 2 bases removed from V and 3 bases from J, the gap between germline ends came to 6 bases.

This chain uses TRBV3-1 (or the pseudogene TRBV3-2) with TRBJ2-5; D call uncertain. Per the germline V gene, CDR1 is LGHDT and CDR2 is YNNKEL (reference sequence). The CDR3 loop spans 10 amino acids. The V and J ends lost 0 bases and 7 bases respectively, with 0 bases between them. CDR3 in DNA: TGTGCCAGCAGCCAAGAGACCCAGTACTTC. It specifies CASSQETQYF.

The rearrangement uses TRBV10-1 and TRBJ2-7; D unresolved. The CDR3 runs 20 residues. Germline loops: CDR1 WNHNN, CDR2 SYGVQD (reference sequence). The V gene lost 8 bases and the J gene lost 0 bases, with 32 bases spanning the gap. In DNA form, the CDR3 reads TGCGCCAGCCTAAGAGGCCCCCGGCAGGTCCATCCCTCCGACTCCTACGAGCAGTACTTC. As protein: CASLRGPRQVHPSDSYEQYF.

The rearrangement uses TRBV7-2 and TRBJ2-1; 7 bases match TRBD2. The CDR3 runs to 14 residues. Trimming removed 5 bases from V and 5 bases from J; junction bases left unmatched: 6. Germline CDR1 and CDR2: SGHTA and FQGNSA. CDR3 bases: TGTGCCAGCAGCGGGAGCGGGGCAAACAATGAGCAGTTCTTC. This encodes CASSGSGANNEQFF.

This chain joins TRBV6-1 and TRBJ1-5; D is unresolved. The CDR3 runs to 16 residues. Germline CDR1 is MNHNS and CDR2 is SASEGT. V was shortened by 3 bases and J by 0 bases, with 12 bases between the two germline ends. CDR3 residues: CASSERASYSNQPQHF. CDR3 sequence (DNA): TGTGCCAGCAGTGAGCGGGCGAGTTATAGCAATCAGCCCCAGCATTTT.

The chain links TRBV11-2 to TRBJ2-1, with D maybe TRBD1 (5 bases). The germline V gene encodes CDR1 SGHAT and CDR2 FQNNGV. The CDR3 sequence is 16 residues long. V dropped 0 bases and J dropped 8 bases, with 17 bases sitting between them. In DNA form, the CDR3 reads TGTGCCAGCAGCTTAGAGTCCCGAATTCAGGGCCATGAGCAGTTCTTC. Its protein product is CASSLESRIQGHEQFF.

This chain links TRBV5-6 with TRBJ2-7; D uncertain. CDR3 length: 12 amino acids. Per the germline V gene, CDR1 is SGHDT and CDR2 is YYEEEE. V shed 0 bases and J shed 3 bases, with 4 bases lying between them. The CDR3 region has the DNA TGTGCCAGCAGCTTGGACGGCTACGAGCAGTACTTC. Protein product: CASSLDGYEQYF.